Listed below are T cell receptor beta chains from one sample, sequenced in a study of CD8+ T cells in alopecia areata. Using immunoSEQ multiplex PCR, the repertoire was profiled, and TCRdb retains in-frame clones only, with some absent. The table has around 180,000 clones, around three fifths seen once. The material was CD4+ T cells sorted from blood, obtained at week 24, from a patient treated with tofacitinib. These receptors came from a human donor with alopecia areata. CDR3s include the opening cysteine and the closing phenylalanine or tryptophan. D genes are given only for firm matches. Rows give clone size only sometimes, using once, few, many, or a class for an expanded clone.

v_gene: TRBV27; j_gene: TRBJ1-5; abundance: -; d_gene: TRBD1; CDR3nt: TGTGCCAGCGGGGACAGGGGTGTAGGTCAGCCCCAGCATTTT; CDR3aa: CASGDRGVGQPQHF
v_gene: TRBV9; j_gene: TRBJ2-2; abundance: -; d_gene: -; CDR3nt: TGTGCCAGCTCACTCACCGGGGAGCTGTTTTTT; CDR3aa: CASSLTGELFF
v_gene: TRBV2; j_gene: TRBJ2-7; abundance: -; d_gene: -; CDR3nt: TGTGCCAGCAGTGGGGGGTGGACCTACGAGCAGTACTTC; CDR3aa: CASSGGWTYEQYF
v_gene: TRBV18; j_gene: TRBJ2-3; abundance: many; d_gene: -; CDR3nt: TGTGCCAGCTCTCCCTCTCGCGATACGCAGTATTTT; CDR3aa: CASSPSRDTQYF
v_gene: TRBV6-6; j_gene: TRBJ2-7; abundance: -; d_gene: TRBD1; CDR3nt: TGTGCCAGCAGTACCGGGACAGTGTACGAGCAGTACTTC; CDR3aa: CASSTGTVYEQYF
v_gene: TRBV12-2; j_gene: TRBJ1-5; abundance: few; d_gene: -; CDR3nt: TGTGCAAGTCGCTTTGAAGCCGGGACTCCCGATCAGCCCCAGCATTTT; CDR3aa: CASRFEAGTPDQPQHF
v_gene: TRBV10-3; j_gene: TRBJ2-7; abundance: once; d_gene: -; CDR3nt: TGTGCCATCAGTCCGACAGAAGAACTATACGAGCAGTACTTC; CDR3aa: CAISPTEELYEQYF
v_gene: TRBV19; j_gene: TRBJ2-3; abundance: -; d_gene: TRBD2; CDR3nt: TGTGCCAGTAGTAGGATAGCGGGGGGGCCCGCAGATACGCAGTATTTT; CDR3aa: CASSRIAGGPADTQYF
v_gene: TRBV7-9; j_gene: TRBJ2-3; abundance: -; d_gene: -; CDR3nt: TGTGCCAGCAGCTTAGCGGCATTGGATACGCAGTATTTT; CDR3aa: CASSLAALDTQYF
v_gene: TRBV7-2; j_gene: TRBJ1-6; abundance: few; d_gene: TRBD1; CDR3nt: TGTGCCAGCAGCTTTGGAGGGGGACAGGGAAATTCACCCCTCCACTTT; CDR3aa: CASSFGGGQGNSPLHF
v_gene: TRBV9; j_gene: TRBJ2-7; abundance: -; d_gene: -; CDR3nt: TGTGCCAGCAGCTATGGGGGGACCCCTCTCTACGAGCAGTACTTC; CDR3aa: CASSYGGTPLYEQYF
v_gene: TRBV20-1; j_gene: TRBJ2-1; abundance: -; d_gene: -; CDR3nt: TGCAGTGGACAGGGCGGGAGTGAGCAGTTCTTC; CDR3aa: CSGQGGSEQFF
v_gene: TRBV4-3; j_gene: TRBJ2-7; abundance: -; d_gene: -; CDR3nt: TGCGCCAGCAGCCAAGGGGGATCACCAGTGTCGGACAGCCAGTACTTC; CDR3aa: CASSQGGSPVSDSQYF
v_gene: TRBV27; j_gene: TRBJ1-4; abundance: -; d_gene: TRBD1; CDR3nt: TGTGCCAGCAGCATACAGGGGGCAAGTGAAAAACTGTTTTTT; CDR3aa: CASSIQGASEKLFF
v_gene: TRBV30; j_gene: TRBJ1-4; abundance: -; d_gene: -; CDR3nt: TGTGCCTGGAGTGGCCCACGTCTCGGAAAACTGTTTTTT; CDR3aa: CAWSGPRLGKLFF
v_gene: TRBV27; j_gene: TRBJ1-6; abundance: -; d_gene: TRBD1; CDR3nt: TGTGCCAGCAGTTTCGAGACAGGGGGTTCACCCCTCCACTTT; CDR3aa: CASSFETGGSPLHF
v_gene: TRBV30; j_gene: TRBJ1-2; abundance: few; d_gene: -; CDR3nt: TGTGCCTGGAGTGTACACGGGAATGGCTACACCTTC; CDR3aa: CAWSVHGNGYTF
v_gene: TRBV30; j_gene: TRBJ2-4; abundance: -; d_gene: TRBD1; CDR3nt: TGTGCCTGGAGTCGACAGGGGGCTTTGTACATTCAGTACTTC; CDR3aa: CAWSRQGALYIQYF
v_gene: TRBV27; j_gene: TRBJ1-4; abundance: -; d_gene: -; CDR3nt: TGTGCCAGCACGATGCTGGGCAGGCTTAATGAAAAACTGTTTTTT; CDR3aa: CASTMLGRLNEKLFF
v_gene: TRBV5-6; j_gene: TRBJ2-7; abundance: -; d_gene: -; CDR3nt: TGTGCCAGCAGCTTTTTTCGGCGGGCTGTCTACGAGCAGTACTTC; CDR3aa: CASSFFRRAVYEQYF
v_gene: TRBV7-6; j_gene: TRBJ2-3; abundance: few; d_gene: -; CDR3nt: TGTGCCAGCCGCTTAACTAGCACAGATACGCAGTATTTT; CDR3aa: CASRLTSTDTQYF
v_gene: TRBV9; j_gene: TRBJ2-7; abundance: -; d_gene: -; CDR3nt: TGTGCCAGCAGCGTAGCATCGGGTTTCGACGAGCAGTACTTC; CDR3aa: CASSVASGFDEQYF
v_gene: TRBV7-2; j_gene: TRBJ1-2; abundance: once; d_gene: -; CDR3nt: TGTGCCAGCAGCTTAGCGTCTAACTATGGCTACACCTTC; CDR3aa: CASSLASNYGYTF
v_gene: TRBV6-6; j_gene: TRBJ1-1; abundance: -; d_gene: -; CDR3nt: TGTGCCAGCAAAAGGGAGGATTGGGCTTTCTTT; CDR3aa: CASKREDWAFF
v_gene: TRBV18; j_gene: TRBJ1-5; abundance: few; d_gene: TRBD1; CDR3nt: TGTGCCAGCTCACCAACGGGACAGGGGAGTCGGAGCAATCAGCCCCAGCATTTT; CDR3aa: CASSPTGQGSRSNQPQHF
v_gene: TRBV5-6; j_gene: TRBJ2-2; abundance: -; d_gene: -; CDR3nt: TGTGCCAGCAGCTCACTACCGACAGTGAACACCGGGGAGCTGTTTTTT; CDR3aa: CASSSLPTVNTGELFF
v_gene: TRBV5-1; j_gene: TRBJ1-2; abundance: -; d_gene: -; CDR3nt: TGCGCCAGCAGCTTGGTCGCAGGGTTTGACTATGGCTACACCTTC; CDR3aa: CASSLVAGFDYGYTF
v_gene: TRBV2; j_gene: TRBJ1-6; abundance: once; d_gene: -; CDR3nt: TGTGCCACCATACAGAGAGATAATTCACCCCTCCACTTT; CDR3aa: CATIQRDNSPLHF
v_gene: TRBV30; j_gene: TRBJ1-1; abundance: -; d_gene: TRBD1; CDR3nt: TGTGCCTGGAGTCCGGGACAGTATGAAGCTTTCTTT; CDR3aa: CAWSPGQYEAFF
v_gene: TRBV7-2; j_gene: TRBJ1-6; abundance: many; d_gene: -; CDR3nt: TGTGCCAGCAGCTCCTCAGGGCCGCGCTCACCCCTCCACTTT; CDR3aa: CASSSSGPRSPLHF
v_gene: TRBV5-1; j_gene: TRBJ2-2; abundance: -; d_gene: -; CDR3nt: TGCGCCAGCAGCTTGAATGCGAACACCGGGGAGCTGTTTTTT; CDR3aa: CASSLNANTGELFF
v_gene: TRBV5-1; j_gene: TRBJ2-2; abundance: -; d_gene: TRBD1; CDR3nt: TGCGCCAGCAGCTTGCTTGGGACAGGGGCCTCCGGGGAGCTGTTTTTT; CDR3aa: CASSLLGTGASGELFF
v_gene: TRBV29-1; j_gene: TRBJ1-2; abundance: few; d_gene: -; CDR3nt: TGCAGCGCCCACGGTGGTGGAGGGCGCGGCTACACCTTC; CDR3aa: CSAHGGGGRGYTF
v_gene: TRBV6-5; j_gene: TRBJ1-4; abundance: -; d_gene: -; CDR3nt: TGTGCCAGCAGTTACTCTTCGACAGTTAATGAAAAACTGTTTTTT; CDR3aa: CASSYSSTVNEKLFF
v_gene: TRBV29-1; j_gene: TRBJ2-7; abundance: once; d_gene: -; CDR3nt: TGCAGCGTTAAAACCCTTCGAGTAGAGCAGTACTTC; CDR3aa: CSVKTLRVEQYF
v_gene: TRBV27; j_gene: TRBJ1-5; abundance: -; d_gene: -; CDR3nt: TGTGCCAGCAGCCAAGGACAGCTACCTATGGGAAATCAGCCCCAGCATTTT; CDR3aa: CASSQGQLPMGNQPQHF
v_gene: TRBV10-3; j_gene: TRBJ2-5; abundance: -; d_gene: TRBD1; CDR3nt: TGTGCCATCAGGGGACAGGGCGAAGAGACCCAGTACTTC; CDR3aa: CAIRGQGEETQYF
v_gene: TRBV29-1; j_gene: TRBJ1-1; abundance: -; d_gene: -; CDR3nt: TGCAGCGTTGAATTGCCCAGGGCGGACACTGAAGCTTTCTTT; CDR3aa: CSVELPRADTEAFF
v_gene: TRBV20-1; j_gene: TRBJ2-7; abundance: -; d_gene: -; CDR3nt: TGCAGTGTTAGTTCCAGCTACGAGCAGTACTTC; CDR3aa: CSVSSSYEQYF
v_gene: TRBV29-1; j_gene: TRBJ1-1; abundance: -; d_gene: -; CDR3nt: TGCAGCGTTACTCAGGCGAACACTGAAGCTTTCTTT; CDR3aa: CSVTQANTEAFF
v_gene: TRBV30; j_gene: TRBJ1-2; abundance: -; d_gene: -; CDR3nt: TGTGCCTGGAGTAGGGCAGGGAAGGGAGATGGCTACACCTTC; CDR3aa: CAWSRAGKGDGYTF
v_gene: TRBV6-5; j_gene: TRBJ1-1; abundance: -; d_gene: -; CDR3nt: TGTTGGGACTGTGAAGCTTTCTTT; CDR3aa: CWDCEAFF
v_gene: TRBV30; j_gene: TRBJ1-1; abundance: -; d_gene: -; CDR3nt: TGTGCCTGGAGTGTACGGTCCCCCCTGAACACTGAAGCTTTCTTT; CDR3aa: CAWSVRSPLNTEAFF
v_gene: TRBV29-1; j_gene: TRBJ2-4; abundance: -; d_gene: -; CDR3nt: TGCAGCGCCCAGGCGAGATTAGCCAAAAACATTCAGTACTTC; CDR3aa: CSAQARLAKNIQYF
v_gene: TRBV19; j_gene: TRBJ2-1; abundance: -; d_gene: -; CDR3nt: TGTGCCAGTAGTATCGGATCCGGGATGGTCTTC; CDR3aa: CASSIGSGMVF
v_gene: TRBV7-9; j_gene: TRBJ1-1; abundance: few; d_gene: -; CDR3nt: TGTGCCAGCAGCCCGGGACCCAACACTGAAGCTTTCTTT; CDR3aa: CASSPGPNTEAFF
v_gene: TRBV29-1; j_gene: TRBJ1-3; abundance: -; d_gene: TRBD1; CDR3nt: TGCAGCGTATTGGACAGGGCTGGAAACACCATATATTTT; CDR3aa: CSVLDRAGNTIYF